These 20 T cell receptor beta chains were sequenced from one sample in a study of blood T cell repertoires in COVID-19 (dated by TCRdb to 2019 to 2021). Library preparation employed the immunoSEQ multiplex PCR assay. The table comes from immuneACCESS by way of TCRdb, which keeps in-frame sequences with V and J called. Part of the clones is missing from these tables; in studies checked, under half for an unresolved V gene and the rest for unknown reasons. The sample data list about 130,000 clones, and 81% of these were observed just once. The ten biggest clones cover 3.5% to 4% of the sample. Sequencing was carried out using peripheral blood. The receptors come from a woman aged 45-59 years with acute or convalescent COVID-19.

V usage is TRBV19 and J usage is TRBJ1-6; a possible D gene is TRBD1 (6 bases). Per the germline V gene, CDR1 is LNHDA and CDR2 is SQIVND (reference sequence). The CDR3 runs 15 residues. Trimming took off 8 bases at V and 6 bases at J, with 17 bases between the two ends. CDR3 residues: CASGTRGPGNSPLHF. As DNA, the CDR3 is TGTGCCAGTGGGACAAGGGGTCCTGGTAATTCACCCCTCCACTTT.

This chain links TRBV2 with TRBJ2-1; the D is unclear. The CDR3 length is 11 residues. Trimming took 3 bases from V and 9 from J, leaving 6 bases between them. CDR1 and CDR2 (germline): SNHLY, FYNNEI. The CDR3 loop reads CASSDLGEQFF. The CDR3 region has the DNA TGTGCCAGCAGTGACCTAGGTGAGCAGTTCTTC.

V usage is TRBV10-3 and J usage is TRBJ2-7; the match to TRBD1 covers 9 bases. This CDR3 is 15 amino acids long. CDR1 ENHRY and CDR2 SYGVKD come from the germline V gene. V lost 7 bases, J lost 5 bases, and 12 bases stayed unmatched. Here the CDR3 DNA reads TGTGCCATCAATACGCGGACAGGGGATGGGAACGAGCAGTACTTC. It specifies CAINTRTGDGNEQYF.

This clone was seen a few times. The CDR3 sequence is CASSQGDRDHSPLHF. Here the CDR3 DNA reads TGTGCCAGCAGCCAGGGGGACAGGGACCATTCACCCCTCCACTTT. The chain combines TRBV3-1 (or the pseudogene TRBV3-2) with TRBJ1-6; 9 nucleotides match TRBD1. V trimming: 3 bases; J trimming: 8 bases; junction bases outside the gene matches: 5. The CDR3 sequence is 15 residues long. Germline V CDR1 and CDR2: LGHDT, YNNKEL (reference sequence).

The chain is built from TRBV15 and TRBJ1-1; no reliable D call. Deletions cut 5 bases from V and 1 base from J, with 8 bases between. The germline V gene encodes CDR1 LNHNV and CDR2 YYDKDF (reference sequence). CDR3 length: 13 residues. Here the CDR3 DNA reads TGTGCCACCAGCCTAAACCAGAACACTGAAGCTTTCTTT. This codes for CATSLNQNTEAFF.

The chain employs TRBV2 and TRBJ1-2; no firm D call. The V gene lost 7 bases and the J gene lost 6 bases, with 15 bases spanning the gap. The CDR3 runs to 13 residues. In germline, CDR1 is SNHLY, CDR2 FYNNEI. This CDR3 reads CASNKEGGDGYTF. CDR3 bases: TGTGCCAGCAATAAGGAAGGAGGCGATGGCTACACCTTC.

The chain couples TRBV6-6 to TRBJ2-1; 7 nucleotides agree with TRBD1. In germline, CDR1 is MNHNY, CDR2 SVGAGI (reference sequence). The CDR3 is made up of 16 amino acids. Germline trimming cut 7 bases from V and 4 bases from J; bases unmatched to any gene: 13. Written as DNA, the CDR3 is TGTGCCAGCATCCCGGGGACAGACTTTTTTTACAATGAGCAGTTCTTC. Its translation: CASIPGTDFFYNEQFF.

The chain employs TRBV28 and TRBJ2-7; possibly TRBD2 for D (6 bases). V gave up 7 bases and J gave up 0 bases, with 13 bases separating them. Germline V lookup: CDR1 MDHEN, CDR2 SYDVKM. The CDR3 is made up of 14 amino acids. CDR3 protein: CASINSGASYEQYF. Written as DNA, the CDR3 is TGTGCCAGCATAAATAGCGGAGCCTCCTACGAGCAGTACTTC.

CDR3 DNA sequence: TGTGCCAGCAGCCAAACAGGGAAAACTGAAGCTTTCTTT. Translated: CASSQTGKTEAFF. The chain links TRBV3-1 (or the pseudogene TRBV3-2) to TRBJ1-1; D is possibly TRBD1 (6 bases). V was trimmed by 2 bases and J by 5 bases, leaving 9 bases between them. The CDR3 sequence is 13 residues long. Germline V lookup: CDR1 LGHDT, CDR2 YNNKEL (reference sequence).

This sequence joins TRBV11-3 and TRBJ2-1, with a tentative D call TRBD2 (5 bases). Between the trimmed V and J ends, which lost 3 bases and 6 bases, there was a span of 15 bases. The CDR3 consists of 15 residues. From germline, CDR1 is SGHNT and CDR2 YENEEA. CDR3 sequence reads: CASSFSPEAFNEQFF. The CDR3 DNA follows: TGTGCCAGCAGCTTTTCCCCGGAGGCTTTCAATGAGCAGTTCTTC.

The V gene is TRBV6-5, the J gene TRBJ1-4; D is unclear. The CDR3 sequence is 10 residues long. With 8 bases removed from V and 13 bases from J, the gap between germline ends came to 11 bases. Germline lookup yields CDR1 MNHEY and CDR2 SVGAGI. The CDR3: CASRSVGLFF. CDR3 coding DNA: TGTGCCAGCCGCAGCGTGGGACTGTTTTTT.

The chain recombines TRBV7-3 with TRBJ2-2; D might be TRBD2 (6 bases). This CDR3 comprises 14 residues. Germline CDR1 reads SGHTA; CDR2 reads FQGTGA. The V end was cut by 5 bases, the J end by 5 bases, with 12 bases between. The CDR3 region is CASSPSAGTGELFF. DNA for the CDR3: TGTGCCAGCAGCCCATCGGCGGGGACCGGGGAGCTGTTTTTT.

The chain is built from TRBV6-6 and TRBJ1-2; D uncertain. Trimming cost V 6 bases and J 3 bases, with 8 bases left between them. This CDR3 comprises 12 residues. Germline lookup yields CDR1 MNHNY and CDR2 SVGAGI (reference sequence). In DNA form, the CDR3 reads TGTGCCAGCAGCGAAATAGACTATGGCTACACCTTC. It codes for CASSEIDYGYTF.

Written as DNA, the CDR3 is TGTGCCAGTACCCCGGGACAGCACTACGAGCAGTACTTC. Translating gives CASTPGQHYEQYF. The chain carries TRBV19 and TRBJ2-7, with 7 bases identical to TRBD1. The CDR3 loop spans 13 amino acids. CDR1 is LNHDA, CDR2 SQIVND, per germline (reference sequence). V dropped 7 bases and J dropped 3; count of bases not matched to a gene: 6.

The CDR3 spells CSVVPDNPNYGYTF. CDR3 sequence (DNA): TGCAGCGTTGTCCCGGACAATCCCAACTATGGCTACACCTTC. V and J are TRBV29-1 and TRBJ1-2, with D tentatively TRBD1 (5 bases). Trimming pared 4 bases from V and 2 bases from J, leaving 14 bases between. CDR1 is SQVTM, CDR2 ANQGSEA, per germline. The CDR3 length is 14 residues.

This chain uses TRBV7-2 with TRBJ1-6, with TRBD1 matching 7 bases. V was pared by 6 bases and J by 10 bases, with 12 bases of the junction left unmatched. In germline, CDR1 is SGHTA, CDR2 FQGNSA. This CDR3 comprises 15 residues. The CDR3: CASSPGTAFSSPLHF. The CDR3, as DNA: TGTGCCAGCAGTCCCGGGACAGCTTTTAGCTCACCCCTCCACTTT.

The chain couples TRBV19 to TRBJ1-1, with TRBD1 matching over 7 bases. Trimming cost V 2 bases and J 7 bases; bases outside gene matches: 7. CDR1 and CDR2 from the germline V gene are LNHDA and SQIVND (reference sequence). The CDR3 loop spans 14 amino acids. This CDR3 reads CASSIHRGWGEAFF. The CDR3 DNA follows: TGTGCCAGTAGTATACACAGGGGTTGGGGTGAAGCTTTCTTT.

Only a few counts were recorded for this clone. DNA of the CDR3: TGCGCCAGCAGCACCGAAGAGCGAGCCGGGGAGCTGTTTTTT. The encoded protein is CASSTEERAGELFF. The chain employs TRBV5-1 and TRBJ2-2; D is unresolved. Germline CDR1 SGHRS, CDR2 YFSETQ. The V and J ends lost 4 bases and 6 bases respectively, with 13 bases between them. This CDR3 is built from 14 residues.

V gene TRBV28 combines with J gene TRBJ1-5, with D tentatively TRBD1 (6 bases). V was trimmed by 6 bases and J by 0 bases, leaving 12 bases between them. Germline V gene data show CDR1 as MDHEN and CDR2 as SYDVKM. The CDR3 sequence is 15 residues long. This CDR3 reads CASRLTGHSNQPQHF. The CDR3 region has the DNA TGTGCCAGCAGGCTGACGGGACATAGCAATCAGCCCCAGCATTTT.

The table lists this clone with a few counts. This chain uses TRBV3-1 (or the pseudogene TRBV3-2) with TRBJ2-1; no definite D call. This CDR3 has 16 amino acids. Germline V gene data show CDR1 as LGHDT and CDR2 as YNNKEL (reference sequence). Trimming cost V 5 bases and J 2 bases, with 16 bases left between them. The CDR3 bases are TGTGCCAGCAGCTCCCCTTTACGAGCGACCTACAATGAGCAGTTCTTC. Encoded protein: CASSSPLRATYNEQFF.